This T cell receptor (beta chain) was captured by sequencing in a study of T cells expressing NK-cell markers. The germline V gene has CDR1 SGHRS and CDR2 YFSETQ. CDR3 length equals 15 residues. For each CDR3 protein, TCRdb gives one entry from its re-call of the 5' RACE reads, without DNA. Reported are approximately 170,000 distinct CDR3 sequences; the ten largest clones contain 20%. The J gene is TRBJ1-1, the V gene TRBV5-1; TCRdb indicates TRBD1, and absent DNA this call remains unverified. The sequence derives from a man aged 18-70 years in good health. The source material was blood T cells: a sorted CD56 or NKG2C T cell subset, CD4+ or CD8+ T cells, or bulk PBMC T cells (not recorded which). This chain's CDR3 is CASSLARQGYTEAFF.